The 27 T cell receptor beta chains below all came from one sample that was sequenced in a study of a mutant IDH1 vaccine in newly diagnosed glioma. Their antigens remain unidentified. The repertoire was sequenced with immunoSEQ multiplex PCR; TCRdb's copy has only in-frame clones and lacks some. The profile shows around 58,000 clones, roughly four fifths of them singletons. This sample's time point: week 5, during vaccination. It was 300 ug of mutant IDH1 20-mer peptide that made up each vaccine dose, given with topical imiquimod. Sample: PBMCs, taken from a glioma patient whose treatment included an IDH1 peptide vaccine. The source is a man aged 30 to 39 with glioma.

The chain uses TRBV5-4 and TRBJ2-1; 8 nucleotides agree with TRBD2. The CDR3 covers 17 residues. The germline gives CDR1 SGHNT, CDR2 YYREEE (reference sequence). Unmatched junction bases numbered 13, after V lost 6 bases and J lost 2 bases. CDR3 nucleotide sequence: TGTGCCAGCACCGTGGACGGGGGGGCCCCGCCCTACAATGAGCAGTTCTTC. Translation: CASTVDGGAPPYNEQFF.

This chain links TRBV5-1 with TRBJ2-1; 14 bases are shared with TRBD2. This CDR3 region has 16 residues. CDR1 and CDR2 (germline): SGHRS, YFSETQ. V dropped 3 bases and J dropped 3; count of bases not matched to a gene: 2. The CDR3, as DNA: TGCGCCAGCAGCTGGACTAGCGGGGGGAACTACAATGAGCAGTTCTTC. Its translation is CASSWTSGGNYNEQFF. The complete variable domain, with remaining parts taken from reference TRBV5-1 and TRBJ2-1, reads KAGVTQTPRYLIKTRGQQVTLSCSPISGHRSVSWYQQTPGQGLQFLFEYFSETQRNKGNFPGRFSGRQFSNSRSEMNVSTLELGDSALYLCASSWTSGGNYNEQFFGPGTRLTVL.

The chain joins TRBV7-6 to TRBJ1-3, with unresolved D. Trimming cost V 5 bases and J 1 base, with 6 bases left between them. The germline gives CDR1 SGHVS, CDR2 FNYEAQ. CDR3 size: 13 residues. CDR3 residues: CASSSGSGNTIYF. The DNA for the CDR3 is TGTGCCAGCAGCAGCGGATCTGGAAACACCATATATTTT. Drawing the rest from reference TRBV7-6 and TRBJ1-3, the complete variable domain is GAGVSQSPRYKVTKRGQDVALRCDPISGHVSLYWYRQALGQGPEFLTYFNYEAQQDKSGLPNDRFSAERPEGSISTLTIQRTEQRDSAMYRCASSSGSGNTIYFGEGSWLTVV.

This clone was counted a single time. The chain joins TRBV12-5 to TRBJ2-5; D is possibly TRBD2 (6 bases). The germline CDR1 and CDR2 sequences are LGHNT and FRNRAP. The V end lost 6 bases, the J end lost 2 bases, and 22 bases lay between the germline ends. The CDR3 totals 17 residues. The CDR3 reads CASGTSTLGGFQETQYF. CDR3 DNA: TGTGCTAGTGGCACCTCGACCCTGGGGGGATTTCAAGAGACCCAGTACTTC.

This chain joins TRBV2 and TRBJ2-1; D call uncertain. In germline, CDR1 is SNHLY, CDR2 FYNNEI. The CDR3 loop spans 11 amino acids. Trimming shortened V by 3 bases and J by 5 bases, and 2 bases separated the two germline ends. The CDR3 protein is CASSEDNEQFF. In DNA form, the CDR3 reads TGTGCCAGCAGTGAGGACAATGAGCAGTTCTTC.

The chain combines TRBV4-1 with TRBJ2-7; possible D gene TRBD2, 5 bases. CDR1 and CDR2 (germline): MGHRA, YSYEKL. This CDR3 comprises 16 residues. Between the trimmed V and J ends, which lost 0 bases and 0 bases, there was a span of 12 bases. The CDR3 DNA is TGCGCCAGCAGCCAAGATCCGGGAAGAAGCTCCTACGAGCAGTACTTC. Residues: CASSQDPGRSSYEQYF.

The chain is built from TRBV7-2 and TRBJ1-1; TRBD1 matches 8 bases. The CDR3 is made up of 16 amino acids. Germline CDR1 is SGHTA and CDR2 is FQGNSA. The junction had 7 bases not matched to a gene; V was cut back by 0 bases and J by 4 bases. CDR3 amino acids: CASSLAQGAFGTEAFF. In DNA form, the CDR3 reads TGTGCCAGCAGCTTAGCGCAGGGGGCCTTCGGCACTGAAGCTTTCTTT.

The V call is TRBV5-1, the J call TRBJ2-7; D remains ambiguous. CDR3 size: 15 residues. The V gene lost 0 bases and the J gene lost 0 bases, with 10 bases spanning the gap. Germline V gives CDR1 SGHRS, CDR2 YFSETQ. The CDR3 coding sequence is TGCGCCAGCAGCTTGGAACCGGCTAGCTCCTACGAGCAGTACTTC. Its protein is CASSLEPASSYEQYF.

As to this clone: The junction does not match germline at one end; this may be a read error. This chain links TRBV20-1 with TRBJ2-7; TRBD1 matches 9 bases. This CDR3 is 11 amino acids long. Looked up from germline, CDR1 is DFQATT and CDR2 is SNEGSKA (reference sequence). The CDR3 protein is CSVRGQGSTHF. The DNA for the CDR3 is TGCAGTGTTAGAGGACAGGGGTCCACCCACTTC.

The rearrangement joins TRBV9 to TRBJ2-5; a weak D match, TRBD1 (5 bases). V shed 0 bases and J shed 5 bases, with 11 bases lying between them. The CDR3 loop spans 14 amino acids. The germline V gene encodes CDR1 SGDLS and CDR2 YYNGEE. The CDR3 loop reads CASSVARVGETQYF. The CDR3 DNA follows: TGTGCCAGCAGCGTAGCCAGGGTCGGGGAGACCCAGTACTTC.

The genes are TRBV18 and TRBJ1-6, with D uncertain. CDR1 is KGHSH and CDR2 is LQKENI in the germline V gene. V lost 3 bases and J lost 3, with 12 bases in between. The CDR3 is 16 amino acids. Written as DNA, the CDR3 is TGTGCCAGCTCACCCACCCCCGTGGGCTATAATTCACCCCTCCACTTT. Its protein product is CASSPTPVGYNSPLHF.

There are a few counts of this clone. The rearrangement joins TRBV29-1 to TRBJ1-1; D not resolved. The CDR3 length is 13 residues. Germline CDR1 reads SQVTM; CDR2 reads ANQGSEA. V was pared by 7 bases and J by 5 bases, with 17 bases between. DNA for the CDR3: TGCAGCGCGTTTCCCGGAGGGAAGACTGAAGCTTTCTTT. Its translation: CSAFPGGKTEAFF.

This clone was picked up one time. This chain connects TRBV10-3 to TRBJ2-3; 8 positions match TRBD1. The CDR3 consists of 17 residues. Germline CDR1 ENHRY, CDR2 SYGVKD. Trimming took 0 bases from V and 3 from J; bases not matched to a gene: 8. CDR3 bases: TGTGCCATCAGTGAGTCGATATCAGGGGGCTCGACAGATACGCAGTATTTT. It is translated as CAISESISGGSTDTQYF.

CDR3 sequence (DNA): TGTGCCAGCAGTTCCCATGGGGGGAAGGCCTACGAGCAGTACTTC. The encoded protein is CASSSHGGKAYEQYF. The chain combines TRBV2 with TRBJ2-5; maybe TRBD2 (6 bases). The closer fit of TRBJ2-7 to the DNA end suggests the J call may be wrong. CDR3 size: 15 residues. CDR1 SNHLY and CDR2 FYNNEI come from the germline V gene.

The J gene is TRBJ1-1, the V gene TRBV6-6; weak D call: TRBD1 (5 bases). The CDR3 is 11 residues long. From germline, CDR1 is MNHNY and CDR2 SVGAGI (reference sequence). This CDR3 reads CAAGGNTEAFF. Here the CDR3 DNA reads TGTGCGGCCGGGGGGAACACTGAAGCTTTCTTT.

The rearrangement joins TRBV6-6 to TRBJ1-1; D perhaps matches TRBD1 (5 bases). The ends were cut back, 6 bases at V and 4 bases at J, with 12 bases in the middle. Germline V gene sequence: CDR1 MNHNY, CDR2 SVGAGI (reference sequence). The CDR3 has 13 amino acids. The CDR3 coding sequence is TGTGCCAGCAGACCCCAGGGTACCACTGAAGCTTTCTTT. As protein: CASRPQGTTEAFF.

V usage is TRBV7-8 and J usage is TRBJ2-7, with 11 positions matching TRBD2. V dropped 6 bases and J dropped 2; count of bases not matched to a gene: 3. Germline V gene sequence: CDR1 SGHVS, CDR2 FQNEAQ. CDR3 length equals 14 residues. The CDR3 spells CASRRLAGPYEQYF. The CDR3 coding sequence is TGTGCCAGCAGGAGACTAGCGGGGCCCTACGAGCAGTACTTC.

This chain connects TRBV4-1 to TRBJ1-1; possible D gene TRBD1, 6 bases. Germline CDR1 reads MGHRA; CDR2 reads YSYEKL. The CDR3 spans 19 residues. The ends were cut back, 1 base at V and 1 base at J, with 22 bases in the middle. The CDR3 nucleotides are TGCGCCAGCAGCCAAGCCGTACAGGGACATACTCGCGGGAACACTGAAGCTTTCTTT. This gives the protein CASSQAVQGHTRGNTEAFF.

This clone was counted only a few times. This sequence joins TRBV20-1 and TRBJ1-5; D unresolved. Germline CDR1 is DFQATT and CDR2 is SNEGSKA (reference sequence). The germline V and J ends were trimmed by 3 bases and 6 bases, with 6 bases remaining between them. This CDR3 comprises 11 residues. CDR3 protein: CSASGPQPQHF. The CDR3 coding sequence is TGCAGTGCTAGTGGGCCTCAGCCCCAGCATTTT.

The chain uses TRBV6-1 and TRBJ1-2, with a possible D match to TRBD1 (6 bases). Germline V gene lookup returns CDR1 MNHNS and CDR2 SASEGT. Trimming stripped 5 bases from V and 8 bases from J, with 18 bases between. CDR3 length: 14 residues. The CDR3 loop reads CASSLIVTGYGYTF. The CDR3 nucleotides read TGTGCCAGCAGTTTAATTGTCACAGGGTACGGCTACACCTTC.

The chain's CDR3 is CASSLGNEQFF. CDR3 coding DNA: TGCGCCAGCAGCTTGGGGAATGAGCAGTTCTTC. V and J are TRBV5-1 and TRBJ2-1; D gene uncertain. V lost 0 bases to trimming and J lost 7 bases, with 2 bases between them. The CDR3 is 11 amino acids. Germline CDR1 and CDR2: SGHRS and YFSETQ.

The chain carries TRBV5-1 and TRBJ1-2, with 8 positions matching TRBD1. The CDR3 sequence is 16 residues long. Germline trimming cut 0 bases from V and 2 bases from J; bases unmatched to any gene: 6. Germline V gene data show CDR1 as SGHRS and CDR2 as YFSETQ. Written as DNA, the CDR3 is TGCGCCAGCAGCTTGGACGACAGGGGTCGGAACTATGGCTACACCTTC. Translating gives CASSLDDRGRNYGYTF.

CDR3 in amino acids: CASSFRLAGGGSTDTQYF. CDR3 DNA sequence: TGCGCCAGCAGCTTCCGACTAGCGGGGGGAGGGAGCACAGATACGCAGTATTTT. The chain couples TRBV5-1 to TRBJ2-3, with 13 bases identical to TRBD2. CDR1 and CDR2 from the germline V gene are SGHRS and YFSETQ. The V segment lost 2 bases and the J segment 0 bases; nucleotides outside the gene matches: 6. This CDR3 is built from 18 residues.

The chain links TRBV27 to TRBJ2-7; the match to TRBD2 covers 13 bases. J gave up 2 bases and V 3 bases, and 4 bases lay outside the gene matches. The CDR3 covers 16 residues. The V gene's germline CDR1 is MNHEY and CDR2 SMNVEV (reference sequence). This CDR3 is CASSFRGLAGAYEQYF. The CDR3 DNA sequence: TGTGCCAGCAGTTTTCGCGGACTAGCGGGGGCCTACGAGCAGTACTTC.

The gene calls are TRBV28 and TRBJ1-6, with TRBD1 matching over 7 bases. Germline-derived CDR1 and CDR2 are MDHEN and SYDVKM. The CDR3 runs to 15 residues. Trimming at V came to 3 bases and at J to 5 bases, leaving 4 bases not matched to a gene. Here the CDR3 reads CASSFEQGNNSPLHF. The CDR3 bases are TGTGCCAGCAGTTTCGAACAGGGGAATAATTCACCCCTCCACTTT.

This clone has just one count. The chain couples TRBV6-1 to TRBJ1-4; D might be TRBD1 (5 bases). The CDR3 contains 15 residues. V shed 4 bases and J shed 6 bases, with 15 bases lying between them. Germline-derived CDR1 and CDR2 are MNHNS and SASEGT. CDR3 region: CASSGYRDGDEKLFF. CDR3 coding DNA: TGTGCCAGCAGTGGCTACCGGGACGGAGATGAAAAACTGTTTTTT.

This sequence joins TRBV19 and TRBJ1-2, with unresolved D. V shed 3 bases and J shed 4 bases, with 9 bases lying between them. CDR3 length equals 13 residues. Germline CDR1 is LNHDA and CDR2 is SQIVND (reference sequence). The CDR3 bases are TGTGCCAGTAGTATTGGTCTACTCTATGGCTACACCTTC. Its translation: CASSIGLLYGYTF.